This TCR beta chain is drawn from a study of blood T cells in healthy people across ages. Study overall: When template switching was applied, about one barcoded beta molecule was captured per two T cells.

In germline, CDR1 is MDHEN, CDR2 SYDVKM. This CDR3 is built from 12 residues. The V end was cut by 6 bases, the J end by 4 bases, with 9 bases between. Alongside a J-beta primer mix, a sample-barcoded 5' primer served in a second PCR lasting roughly 6 to 11 cycles. TCRdb called the 5' RACE reads again in MiXCR, with one record for every CDR3 protein. The sample lists 700,000 or so distinct CDR3 sequences, about 20% occurring once. Each sample used at least 7 million PBMCs. Sequencing was done on a sample of blood. The J gene is TRBJ2-5, the V gene TRBV28; D call uncertain. This receptor was taken from a man in his 70s in good health. The CDR3 is CASRASGETQYF. DNA of the CDR3: TGTGCCAGCAGGGCCTCAGGAGAGACCCAGTACTTC.